This TCR beta chain was observed in a study of T cell responses to AZD1222 COVID-19 vaccine. Repertoires were generated with immunoSEQ multiplex PCR, while TCRdb's copy carries only in-frame clones and drops some. The data contain over 110,000 clones, approximately 87% of them seen just once; the ten biggest clones take up roughly 1.7%. The source was peripheral blood, collected 28 days after the second AZD1222 dose. This receptor was obtained from an adult who received the AZD1222 COVID-19 vaccine.

The CDR3 is CATTPGFARYEQYV. The CDR3 coding sequence is TGCGCCACCACACCGGGGTTTGCCCGTTACGAGCAGTACGTC. J is TRBJ2-7 and V is TRBV10-1, with D perhaps TRBD2 (5 bases). Germline V gene sequence: CDR1 WNHNN, CDR2 SYGVQD (reference sequence). V gave up 10 bases and J gave up 4 bases, with 20 bases separating them. CDR3 length: 14 amino acids.